This passage covers 18 T cell receptor beta chains from one sample sequenced in a study of regulatory T cells in long-lasting Graves disease. The time point: persistent/refractory GD, antithyroid drugs over 5 years with positive TRAb. RNA extracted from PBMCs served as the sequencing template. Arm-PCR with iRepertoire HTBI primers amplified the CDR3 regions for these TCR beta libraries. Each CDR3 protein is one row after TCRdb ran MiXCR on the multiplex PCR reads. The repertoire holds approximately 400,000 distinct CDR3 sequences, with roughly 23% as singletons. The source material was peripheral blood mononuclear cells (PBMCs), sampled when the disease was refractory, from a patient treated with antithyroid drugs. The receptors come from a woman aged 40 to 50 with Graves disease.

This clonotype has more than one count but fewer than ten. The chain recombines TRBV28 with TRBJ2-1; TRBD1 matches at 8 bases. Germline trimming cut 5 bases from V and 0 bases from J; bases unmatched to any gene: 18. This CDR3 comprises 20 residues. Germline V gene lookup returns CDR1 MDHEN and CDR2 SYDVKM. The CDR3 DNA reads as TGTGCCAGCAGTCCCCCGTCGGCAGGGGGCTACATGACCTCCTACAATGAGCAGTTCTTC. The encoded protein is CASSPPSAGGYMTSYNEQFF.

The CDR3 DNA is TGTGCCAGCAGCTGGCCCTGGGAGGGGAAGGGAAACATTCAGTACTTC. Translating it yields CASSWPWEGKGNIQYF. This rearrangement joins TRBV5-5 to TRBJ2-4, with 7 bases identical to TRBD2. The germline CDR1 and CDR2 sequences are SGHKS and YYEKEE (reference sequence). V was clipped by 3 bases and J by 6 bases; unmatched bases: 12. This CDR3 is 16 amino acids long.

The chain recombines TRBV27 with TRBJ2-7; TRBD1 matches at 7 bases. J lost 3 bases, V lost 2 bases, and 1 base had no gene match. The CDR3 covers 13 residues. Germline values: CDR1 MNHEY, CDR2 SMNVEV (reference sequence). CDR3 protein: CASSLQGVYEQYF. DNA of the CDR3: TGTGCCAGCAGTTTACAGGGGGTCTACGAGCAGTACTTC.

This clonotype was seen ten or more times. The chain couples TRBV28 to TRBJ2-7; D uncertain. Germline loops: CDR1 MDHEN, CDR2 SYDVKM. The length of the CDR3 is 13 residues. Trimming removed 7 bases at V and 7 bases at J, with 17 bases between. The CDR3 DNA follows: TGTGCCAGCACCTATGGCCAACCTGAGGAGCAGTACTTC. It encodes CASTYGQPEEQYF.

CDR3 in amino acids: CASSLLTGTLNTEAFF. CDR3 nucleotides: TGCGCCAGCAGCTTGTTAACCGGGACATTGAACACTGAAGCTTTCTTT. This chain connects TRBV5-1 to TRBJ1-1, with a tentative D call TRBD1 (6 bases). The CDR3 runs 16 residues. Deletions cut 1 base from V and 0 bases from J, with 13 bases between. Germline CDR1 SGHRS, CDR2 YFSETQ.

This clonotype was recorded at least ten times. This rearrangement joins TRBV12-3 or TRBV12-4 to TRBJ2-2; D may be TRBD1 (5 bases). Trimming shortened V by 0 bases and J by 0 bases, and 11 bases separated the two germline ends. CDR3 size: 17 residues. CDR3 loop: CASSLAFDRPNTGELFF. CDR3 nucleotide sequence: TGTGCCAGCAGTTTAGCGTTCGACAGACCGAACACCGGGGAGCTGTTTTTT.

This clonotype came up many times. The rearrangement joins TRBV28 to TRBJ2-5; D is uncertain. V lost 10 bases and J 5 bases, leaving 17 bases between the germline ends. The germline gives CDR1 MDHEN, CDR2 SYDVKM. This CDR3 contains 13 residues. The CDR3 spells CATKAQNGETQYF. The CDR3 DNA is TGTGCCACCAAGGCTCAAAATGGGGAGACCCAGTACTTC.

A few counts support this clonotype. The rearrangement joins TRBV19 to TRBJ2-7; TRBD1 matches 11 bases. The V and J ends lost 6 bases and 0 bases, in that order; junction bases with no gene match: 10. The germline V gene has CDR1 LNHDA and CDR2 SQIVND (reference sequence). The CDR3 is 17 residues long. Here the CDR3 DNA reads TGTGCCAGTAGCAAAGCCGGGACAGGGGGTGGCTCCTACGAGCAGTACTTC. Protein: CASSKAGTGGGSYEQYF.

This clonotype was detected only a few times. This sequence joins TRBV20-1 and TRBJ2-7; D is perhaps TRBD1 (7 bases). The germline V gene encodes CDR1 DFQATT and CDR2 SNEGSKA (reference sequence). The V gene lost 4 bases and the J gene lost 5 bases, with 15 bases spanning the gap. This CDR3 is 13 amino acids long. In nucleotides, the CDR3 is TGCAGTGCTAAATCCCCAGGGGGGCACGAGCAGTACTTC. It specifies CSAKSPGGHEQYF.

This clonotype occurred many times. The chain employs TRBV12-3 or TRBV12-4 and TRBJ1-2; TRBD1 matches 11 bases. The CDR3 has 15 amino acids. Trimming removed 2 bases from V and 6 bases from J; junction bases left unmatched: 5. The CDR3, as DNA: TGTGCCAGCAGTTTAAGGGGACAGGGGGAAAATGGCTACACCTTC. Translation: CASSLRGQGENGYTF.

The chain couples TRBV20-1 to TRBJ2-1, with TRBD1 matching 8 bases. The germline CDR1 and CDR2 sequences are DFQATT and SNEGSKA (reference sequence). This CDR3 spans 13 amino acids. Unmatched junction bases numbered 2, after V lost 5 bases and J lost 2 bases. The CDR3 here is CSAEDRAYNEQFF. The DNA for the CDR3 is TGCAGTGCTGAGGACAGGGCCTACAATGAGCAGTTCTTC.

V usage is TRBV7-9 and J usage is TRBJ2-1; 13 nucleotides agree with TRBD2. V shed 5 bases, J shed 6 bases, and the junction held 7 bases outside the gene matches. Germline CDR1 reads SEHNR; CDR2 reads FQNEAQ (reference sequence). CDR3 size: 16 residues. The CDR3 DNA reads as TGTGCCAGCAGCCCTCAAGGGACTAGCGGGACCAATGAGCAGTTCTTC. Protein: CASSPQGTSGTNEQFF. Together with reference TRBV7-9 and TRBJ2-1, the CDR3 gives the full variable domain: DTGVSQNPRHKITKRGQNVTFRCDPISEHNRLYWYRQTLGQGPEFLTYFQNEAQLEKSRLLSDRFSAERPKGSFSTLEIQRTEQGDSAMYLCASSPQGTSGTNEQFFGPGTRLTVL.

This clonotype was seen ten or more times. The chain joins TRBV28 to TRBJ2-7, with D perhaps given as TRBD1 or TRBD2 (6 bases each). The germline V gene encodes CDR1 MDHEN and CDR2 SYDVKM. The CDR3 has 14 amino acids. The V gene lost 6 bases and the J gene lost 3 bases, with 15 bases spanning the gap. The CDR3 sequence is CASSLGGPDYEQYF. In nucleotides, the CDR3 is TGTGCCAGCAGCTTAGGGGGGCCGGACTACGAGCAGTACTTC.

There are a few counts of this clonotype. The chain uses TRBV20-1 and TRBJ2-3; D uncertain. Trimming took off 3 bases at V and 1 base at J, with 23 bases between the two ends. CDR1 is DFQATT and CDR2 is SNEGSKA in the germline V gene (reference sequence). The CDR3 totals 18 residues. CDR3 residues: CSASPHPPGTTGTDTQYF. CDR3 in DNA: TGCAGTGCTAGTCCCCATCCCCCCGGTACCACAGGCACAGATACGCAGTATTTT.

The table lists this clonotype with many counts. This chain joins TRBV2 and TRBJ1-1; the D is unclear. V was cut by 2 bases and J by 5 bases, with 12 bases left in between. The CDR3 spans 14 residues. In germline, CDR1 is SNHLY, CDR2 FYNNEI. CDR3 region: CASSEQALGTEAFF. The CDR3 DNA sequence: TGTGCCAGCAGTGAACAGGCTTTGGGGACTGAAGCTTTCTTT. The entire variable domain, with the rest obtained from reference TRBV2 and TRBJ1-1, is as follows: EPEVTQTPSHQVTQMGQEVILRCVPISNHLYFYWYRQILGQKVEFLVSFYNNEISEKSEIFDDQFSVERPDGSNFTLKIRSTKLEDSAMYFCASSEQALGTEAFFGQGTRLTVV.

This clonotype was observed at least ten times. The CDR3 DNA reads as TGTGCCAGCAGCGTAGGAGGCCAAGAGACCCAGTACTTC. This sequence encodes CASSVGGQETQYF. The chain links TRBV7-9 to TRBJ2-5; perhaps TRBD2 as D (5 bases). V lost 5 bases to trimming and J lost 1 base, with 8 bases between them. The CDR3 totals 13 residues. Looked up from germline, CDR1 is SEHNR and CDR2 is FQNEAQ (reference sequence).

Regarding this clonotype: A read error may explain this, as a much larger clone is one base away. The genes are TRBV28 and TRBJ2-7; D is undetermined. CDR1 is MDHEN, CDR2 SYDVKM, per germline. CDR3 length equals 15 residues. The CDR3, as DNA: TGTGCCAGCAGTTTGTCCCTTGGCTACTCCTACGAGCAGTGCTTC. It yields the protein CASSLSLGYSYEQCF.

The rearrangement joins TRBV6-5 to TRBJ1-3; D gene ambiguous. Germline CDR1 reads MNHEY; CDR2 reads SVGAGI. The CDR3 is 14 amino acids. V shed 2 bases and J shed 0 bases, with 5 bases lying between them. The CDR3 nucleotides are TGTGCCAGCAGTTACGGCGGCTCTGGAAACACCATATATTTT. Encoded protein: CASSYGGSGNTIYF.